The 5 T cell receptor beta chains reported below all come from one sample, sequenced in a study of T-cell reconstitution after alpha-beta-depleted transplantation in children. Unique molecular identifiers featured in how the TCRbeta library was prepared. TCRdb called the PCR reads again in MiXCR, with one record for every CDR3 protein. This table holds about a million distinct CDR3 sequences, about 29% found once. The source was PBMCs, mostly from graft donor cells, collected 360 days after TCRalphabeta/CD19-depleted stem cell transplant. The receptors were sampled from a boy younger than two who had a stem cell transplant for SCID, so the T cells may come from the graft donor.

This clonotype was found a few times. The chain carries TRBV12-3 or TRBV12-4 and TRBJ1-1; 8 bases are shared with TRBD1. The CDR3 runs 15 residues. V was pared by 6 bases and J by 4 bases, with 10 bases of the junction left unmatched. The CDR3 DNA reads as TGTGCCAGCAGACGCGACAGGGGAAGGGGCACTGAAGCTTTCTTT. It codes for CASRRDRGRGTEAFF.

The chain has TRBV4-3 and TRBJ2-5, with 9 bases lining up with TRBD1. J gave up 6 bases and V 3 bases, and 8 bases lay outside the gene matches. The germline V gene has CDR1 LGHNA and CDR2 YSLEER. This CDR3 has 15 amino acids. The CDR3 region is CASSQATGGGKTQYF. In DNA form, the CDR3 reads TGCGCCAGCAGCCAGGCAACAGGGGGCGGTAAGACCCAGTACTTC.

The chain recombines TRBV12-3 or TRBV12-4 with TRBJ2-7, with a tentative D call TRBD1 (6 bases). The CDR3 has 13 residues. Trimming removed 5 bases at V and 7 bases at J, with 15 bases between. CDR3 in DNA: TGTGCCAGCAGTATCTTACAGGGTTGGGAGCAGTACTTC. This gives the protein CASSILQGWEQYF.

This clonotype was counted only a few times. V gene TRBV7-9 combines with J gene TRBJ1-2; 8 positions agree with TRBD1. The ends lost 5 bases at V and 8 bases at J; junction bases unmatched: 10. The length of the CDR3 is 14 residues. Per the germline V gene, CDR1 is SEHNR and CDR2 is FQNEAQ (reference sequence). This CDR3 reads CASSPRDRREGYTF. The CDR3 bases are TGTGCCAGCAGCCCTCGGGACAGGCGGGAGGGCTACACCTTC.

A few counts support this clonotype. The J gene is TRBJ2-7, the V gene TRBV12-3 or TRBV12-4; no clear D. V was cut by 6 bases and J by 7 bases, with 13 bases left in between. The CDR3 consists of 12 residues. The CDR3 loop reads CASSQPLGEQYF. The CDR3 DNA reads TGTGCCAGCAGCCAGCCCCTTGGGGAGCAGTACTTC.